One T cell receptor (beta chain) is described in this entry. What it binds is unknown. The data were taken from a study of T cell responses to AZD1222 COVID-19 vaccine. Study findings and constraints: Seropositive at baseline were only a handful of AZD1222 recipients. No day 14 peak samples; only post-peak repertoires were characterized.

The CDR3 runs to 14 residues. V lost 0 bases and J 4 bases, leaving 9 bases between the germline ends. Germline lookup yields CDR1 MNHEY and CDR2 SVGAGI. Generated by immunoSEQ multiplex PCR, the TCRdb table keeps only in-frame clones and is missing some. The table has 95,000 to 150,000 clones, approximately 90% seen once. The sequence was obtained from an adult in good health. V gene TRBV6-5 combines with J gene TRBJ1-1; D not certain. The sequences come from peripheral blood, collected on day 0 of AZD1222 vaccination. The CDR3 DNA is TGTGCCAGCAGTTACTCGGAGGAAGGCACTGAAGCTTTCTTT. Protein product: CASSYSEEGTEAFF.